Presented here are 4 T cell receptor beta chains from one specimen sequenced in a study of cytomegalovirus exposure and HLA in healthy donors. Measured with immunoSEQ multiplex PCR; TCRdb has only the in-frame clones, and not every one. Among 140,000 to 150,000 clones listed, 94% were seen once. The sample comprised PBMCs. The receptors were sampled from a young man in good health and CMV-seropositive.

The chain employs TRBV4-1 and TRBJ1-1, with no clear D. V was pared by 4 bases and J by 2 bases, with 11 bases between. In germline, CDR1 is MGHRA, CDR2 YSYEKL. This CDR3 comprises 14 residues. The CDR3 nucleotides are TGCGCCAGCAGCCTCCAATCGGGTAACACTGAAGCTTTCTTT. Residues: CASSLQSGNTEAFF.

CDR3 amino acids: CASSVPGDGANVLTF. The CDR3 bases are TGTGCCAGCAGCGTTCCAGGGGATGGGGCCAACGTCCTGACTTTC. The rearrangement joins TRBV9 to TRBJ2-6, with TRBD1 as a possible D gene (6 bases). V gave up 2 bases and J gave up 3 bases, with 9 bases separating them. Germline loops: CDR1 SGDLS, CDR2 YYNGEE. This CDR3 is 15 amino acids long.

The chain uses TRBV28 and TRBJ2-1; tentative D call: TRBD2 (5 bases). This CDR3 contains 14 residues. CDR1 MDHEN and CDR2 SYDVKM come from the germline V gene. The V gene lost 8 bases and the J gene lost 6 bases, with 17 bases spanning the gap. CDR3 nucleotides: TGTGCCAGCCGGCGGGCGCCAAGAGTCAATGAGCAGTTCTTC. It codes for CASRRAPRVNEQFF. The full variable domain, with the rest looked up from reference TRBV28 and TRBJ2-1, is DVKVTQSSRYLVKRTGEKVFLECVQDMDHENMFWYRQDPGLGLRLIYFSYDVKMKEKGDIPEGYSVSREKKERFSLILESASTNQTSMYLCASRRAPRVNEQFFGPGTRLTVL.

The chain has TRBV9 and TRBJ2-5, with 7 bases that match TRBD2. V gave up 4 bases and J gave up 5 bases; unmatched junction bases: 8. This CDR3 has 14 residues. Germline V gene lookup returns CDR1 SGDLS and CDR2 YYNGEE. The CDR3 DNA sequence: TGTGCCAGCAGCCCCCCGGGGGGAGGGGAGACCCAGTACTTC. Amino acids: CASSPPGGGETQYF.